Shown below are 20 T cell receptor beta chains from a single sample sequenced in a study of identical twins. MiXCR, applied by TCRdb to the 5' RACE reads, yields one record per CDR3 protein. The sample consists of 350,000 to 400,000 distinct CDR3 sequences, about 9% of them appearing once. The sequenced sample consisted of naive T cells sorted from blood. The origin of the receptors is a woman aged 50 to 65 in good health.

This clonotype was recorded a few times. Germline and junction disagree at one end, which may indicate a read error. V gene TRBV6-1 combines with J gene TRBJ1-3; D uncertain. The CDR3 has 16 amino acids. Germline CDR1 and CDR2: MNHNS and SASEGT. The chain's CDR3 is CASSENIPKSENTIYF. The DNA for the CDR3 is TGTGCCAGCAGTGAAAATATCCCGAAGTCTGAAAACACCATATATTTT.

This chain connects TRBV20-1 to TRBJ2-5; no clear D. Germline CDR1 and CDR2: DFQATT and SNEGSKA (reference sequence). V lost 8 bases to trimming and J lost 6 bases, with 19 bases between them. The CDR3 spans 13 residues. The CDR3 protein is CSLHSGLAQTQYF. Here the CDR3 DNA reads TGCAGTCTTCACAGTGGGCTTGCCCAGACCCAGTACTTC.

The chain employs TRBV28 and TRBJ2-7, with D perhaps matching TRBD1 (6 bases). Germline assignment: CDR1 MDHEN and CDR2 SYDVKM. V was trimmed by 6 bases and J by 2 bases, leaving 8 bases between them. The CDR3 is made up of 12 amino acids. CDR3: CASRQGPYEQYF. CDR3 nucleotide sequence: TGTGCCAGCAGACAGGGCCCCTACGAGCAGTACTTC.

Many counts were recorded for this clonotype. The V gene is TRBV4-1, the J gene TRBJ2-1, with D hard to call. Germline lookup yields CDR1 MGHRA and CDR2 YSYEKL. The CDR3 length is 12 residues. Trimming left V 4 bases short and J 10 bases short, with 11 bases between. DNA of the CDR3: TGCGCCAGCAGCCTACCCTTCGGGGAGCAGTTCTTC. This encodes CASSLPFGEQFF.

The chain uses TRBV4-1 and TRBJ2-5; 7 bases fit TRBD2. Losses at the gene ends were 4 bases for V and 5 bases for J; bases not matched to a gene: 4. This CDR3 has 13 amino acids. Germline assignment: CDR1 MGHRA and CDR2 YSYEKL. The CDR3 loop is CASSLPAGETQYF. For the CDR3, the DNA is TGCGCCAGCAGCCTCCCAGCGGGGGAGACCCAGTACTTC.

This clonotype was observed a few times. V is TRBV6-4 and J is TRBJ2-1, with TRBD1 as a possible D gene (6 bases). The CDR3 length is 13 residues. Germline V gives CDR1 MRHNA, CDR2 SNTAGT. The V gene lost 8 bases and the J gene lost 6 bases, with 14 bases spanning the gap. The CDR3 DNA is TGTGCCAGCGGGGGCCCACCACCCAATGAGCAGTTCTTC. It specifies CASGGPPPNEQFF.

The chain has TRBV12-5 and TRBJ2-5; the D is unclear. This CDR3 comprises 11 residues. The germline V gene has CDR1 LGHNT and CDR2 FRNRAP. Trimming pared 3 bases from V and 5 bases from J, leaving 4 bases between. CDR3 sequence (DNA): TGTGCTAGTGGTTTCGGGGAGACCCAGTACTTC. This sequence encodes CASGFGETQYF.

This clonotype has a count of ten or more. The chain has TRBV10-3 and TRBJ2-7; 8 positions match TRBD1. The trim removed 5 bases at V and 2 bases at J, leaving 8 bases unmatched. This CDR3 comprises 15 residues. In germline, CDR1 is ENHRY, CDR2 SYGVKD. The DNA for the CDR3 is TGTGCCATCAGTCTCCGGACAGGGATAACCTACGAGCAGTACTTC. Amino acid sequence: CAISLRTGITYEQYF.

V and J are TRBV5-1 and TRBJ1-2, with D hard to call. The germline CDR1 and CDR2 sequences are SGHRS and YFSETQ. The CDR3 loop spans 13 amino acids. Trimming removed 4 bases at V and 12 bases at J, with 19 bases between. CDR3 nucleotides: TGCGCCAGCAGCCCCGGGTCCCACGAAAGAAACACCTTC. As protein: CASSPGSHERNTF.

The chain couples TRBV29-1 to TRBJ2-7; D gene ambiguous. Germline V lookup: CDR1 SQVTM, CDR2 ANQGSEA. CDR3 length equals 16 residues. Trimming took 4 bases from V and 0 from J, leaving 19 bases between them. CDR3: CSVVVHPSSSSYEQYV. The CDR3 DNA is TGCAGCGTTGTGGTGCATCCGTCTTCGAGCTCCTACGAGCAGTACGTC.

The chain combines TRBV28 with TRBJ2-1, with 11 bases aligning to TRBD2. V lost 6 bases, J lost 10 bases, and 11 bases stayed unmatched. CDR3 size: 15 residues. The germline V gene encodes CDR1 MDHEN and CDR2 SYDVKM. CDR3 bases: TGTGCCAGCAGCCCAACTAGCGGGAGAGGTAGGGAGCAGTTCTTC. The encoded protein is CASSPTSGRGREQFF.

The chain uses TRBV20-1 and TRBJ2-3; D is unclear. The CDR3 is 13 residues long. Germline V lookup: CDR1 DFQATT, CDR2 SNEGSKA (reference sequence). V gave up 4 bases and J gave up 7 bases, with 15 bases separating them. CDR3 protein: CSAIGPEKNTQYF. The CDR3 DNA is TGCAGTGCTATTGGACCCGAAAAAAATACGCAGTATTTT.

This clonotype showed up many times. This sequence joins TRBV12-3 or TRBV12-4 and TRBJ2-1, with D possibly being TRBD1 or TRBD2 (5 bases each). Trimming stripped 5 bases from V and 9 bases from J, with 17 bases between. CDR3 length: 14 amino acids. The chain's CDR3 is CASSRDAVVSEQFF. CDR3 nucleotides: TGTGCCAGCAGTCGGGACGCCGTGGTGAGTGAGCAGTTCTTC.

The gene calls are TRBV27 and TRBJ2-5; D perhaps matches TRBD2 (5 bases). Germline lookup yields CDR1 MNHEY and CDR2 SMNVEV (reference sequence). The CDR3 is made up of 15 amino acids. The V and J ends lost 5 bases and 2 bases respectively, with 15 bases between them. CDR3 bases: TGTGCCAGCAGTAATCTGGTGGGAGATCAAGAGACCCAGTACTTC. The encoded protein is CASSNLVGDQETQYF.

This clonotype was observed at least ten times. The chain joins TRBV4-1 to TRBJ1-1; D unclear. Trimming removed 2 bases from V and 6 bases from J, with 10 bases in between. This CDR3 has 13 residues. Germline V gene data show CDR1 as MGHRA and CDR2 as YSYEKL. The CDR3 spells CASSQLVRAEAFF. As DNA, the CDR3 is TGCGCCAGCAGCCAACTCGTCCGGGCTGAAGCTTTCTTT.

Details on this clonotype: A much larger clone differs from this one at a single base, so this may be a read error. The V call is TRBV3-1, the J call TRBJ2-2; D possibly corresponds to TRBD2 (6 bases). The CDR3 length is 15 residues. Per germline, CDR1 LGHDT and CDR2 YNNKEL (reference sequence). The V and J ends lost 2 bases and 5 bases respectively, with 12 bases between them. This CDR3 reads CASSQFRAGTGELFF. The CDR3 DNA follows: TGTGCCAGCAGCCAATTCCGGGCGGGAACCGGGGAGCTGTTTTTT.

The V gene is TRBV6-5, the J gene TRBJ2-5; D is possibly TRBD2 (6 bases). Per germline, CDR1 MNHEY and CDR2 SVGAGI. V was trimmed by 1 base and J by 4 bases, leaving 13 bases between them. The CDR3 spans 15 residues. The CDR3 is CASSYFGTLGETQYF. Here the CDR3 DNA reads TGTGCCAGCAGTTACTTCGGGACTTTGGGAGAGACCCAGTACTTC.

This clonotype was counted between two and nine times. This chain connects TRBV7-3 to TRBJ2-2; D uncertain. The length of the CDR3 is 15 residues. The germline V and J ends were trimmed by 6 bases and 0 bases, with 11 bases remaining between them. Per the germline V gene, CDR1 is SGHTA and CDR2 is FQGTGA. The CDR3 spells CASRRRQANTGELFF. CDR3 nucleotides: TGTGCCAGCAGACGCAGACAAGCGAACACCGGGGAGCTGTTTTTT.

This clonotype turned up a few times. The genes are TRBV6-2 or TRBV6-3 and TRBJ2-1, with 11 bases identical to TRBD2. The ends lost 7 bases at V and 9 bases at J; junction bases unmatched: 11. CDR1 and CDR2 (germline): MNHEY, SVGEGT. The CDR3 covers 15 residues. The CDR3 region is CASTPTSGIVGEQFF. The CDR3 bases are TGTGCCAGCACCCCGACTAGCGGGATTGTAGGTGAGCAGTTCTTC.

This clonotype was observed a few times. The chain joins TRBV7-9 to TRBJ2-7; TRBD2 matches at 8 bases. J gave up 6 bases and V 4 bases, and 5 bases lay outside the gene matches. This CDR3 comprises 13 residues. The germline CDR1 and CDR2 sequences are SEHNR and FQNEAQ (reference sequence). The DNA of the CDR3 is TGTGCCAGCAGCTCGCAGGGACTAGGCGAGCAGTACGTC. Translation: CASSSQGLGEQYV.